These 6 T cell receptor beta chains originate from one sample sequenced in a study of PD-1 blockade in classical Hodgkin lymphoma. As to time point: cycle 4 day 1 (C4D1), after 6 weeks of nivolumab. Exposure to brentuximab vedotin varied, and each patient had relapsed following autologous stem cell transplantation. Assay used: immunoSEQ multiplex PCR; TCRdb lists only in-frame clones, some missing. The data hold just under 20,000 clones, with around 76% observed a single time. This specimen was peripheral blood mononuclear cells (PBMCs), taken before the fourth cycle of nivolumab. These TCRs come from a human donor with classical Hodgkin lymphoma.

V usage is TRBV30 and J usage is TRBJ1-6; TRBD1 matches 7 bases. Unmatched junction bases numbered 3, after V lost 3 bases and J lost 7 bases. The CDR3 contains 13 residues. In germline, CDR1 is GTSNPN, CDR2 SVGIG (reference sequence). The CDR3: CAWSRDSNSPLHF. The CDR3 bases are TGTGCCTGGAGCCGGGACAGCAATTCACCCCTCCACTTT.

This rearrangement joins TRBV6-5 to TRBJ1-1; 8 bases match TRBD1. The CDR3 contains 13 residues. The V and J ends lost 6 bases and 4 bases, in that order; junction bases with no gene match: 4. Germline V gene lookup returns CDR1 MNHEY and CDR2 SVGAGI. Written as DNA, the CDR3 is TGTGCCAGCAGGAGACAGGGGTTCACTGAAGCTTTCTTT. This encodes CASRRQGFTEAFF.

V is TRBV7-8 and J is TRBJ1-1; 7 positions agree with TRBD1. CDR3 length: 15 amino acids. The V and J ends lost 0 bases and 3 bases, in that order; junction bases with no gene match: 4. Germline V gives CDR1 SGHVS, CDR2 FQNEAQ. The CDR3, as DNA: TGTGCCAGCAGCTTAGCTGAGGGGGCCCACACTGAAGCTTTCTTT. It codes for CASSLAEGAHTEAFF.

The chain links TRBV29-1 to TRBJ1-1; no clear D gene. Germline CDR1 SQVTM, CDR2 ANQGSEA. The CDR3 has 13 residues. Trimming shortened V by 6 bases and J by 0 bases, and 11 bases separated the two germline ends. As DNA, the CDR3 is TGCAGCGTCCAACGTCCGTTGAACACTGAAGCTTTCTTT. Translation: CSVQRPLNTEAFF.

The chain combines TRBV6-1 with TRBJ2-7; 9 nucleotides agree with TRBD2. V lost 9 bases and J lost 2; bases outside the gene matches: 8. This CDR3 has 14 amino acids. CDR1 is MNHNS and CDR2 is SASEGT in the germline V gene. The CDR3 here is CASSRAGGPYEQYV. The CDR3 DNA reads TGTGCCAGTTCACGAGCGGGGGGACCCTACGAGCAGTACGTC.

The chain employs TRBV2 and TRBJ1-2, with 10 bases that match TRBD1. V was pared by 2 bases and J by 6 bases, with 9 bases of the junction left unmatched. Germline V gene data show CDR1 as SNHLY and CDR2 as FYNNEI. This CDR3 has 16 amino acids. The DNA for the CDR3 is TGTGCCAGCAGTGAATCCTTCACCGGGACAGGGGATGGCTACACCTTC. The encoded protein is CASSESFTGTGDGYTF. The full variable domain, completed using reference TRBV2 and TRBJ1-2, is EPEVTQTPSHQVTQMGQEVILRCVPISNHLYFYWYRQILGQKVEFLVSFYNNEISEKSEIFDDQFSVERPDGSNFTLKIRSTKLEDSAMYFCASSESFTGTGDGYTFGSGTRLTVV.